The 27 T cell receptor beta chains reported below all come from one sample, sequenced in a study of cytomegalovirus exposure and HLA in healthy donors. Researchers ran the PCR with 60 Vbeta and 13 Jbeta primers. The table came from immunoSEQ multiplex PCR; TCRdb's copy has only in-frame clones and leaves some out. The data hold more than 110,000 clones, with just under 85% observed a single time. Specimen: PBMCs. All receptors come from a man aged 30 to 45 in good health and CMV-seropositive.

In this sample, this clone turned up a few times. In DNA form, the CDR3 reads TGCGCCAGCAGCTTAACGACAGAAGGGAACACTGAAGCTTTCTTT. This sequence encodes CASSLTTEGNTEAFF. The chain combines TRBV5-1 with TRBJ1-1; possibly TRBD1 for D (5 bases). The germline V and J ends were trimmed by 2 bases and 1 base, with 12 bases remaining between them. Germline CDR1 SGHRS, CDR2 YFSETQ. The CDR3 length is 15 residues.

The V gene is TRBV6-5, the J gene TRBJ1-4; D perhaps matches TRBD1 (6 bases). Germline V gene data show CDR1 as MNHEY and CDR2 as SVGAGI. The CDR3 loop spans 13 amino acids. V gave up 8 bases and J gave up 8 bases, with 15 bases separating them. This CDR3 reads CASAPGEGEKLFF. The CDR3 DNA sequence: TGTGCCAGCGCCCCAGGGGAAGGGGAAAAACTGTTTTTT.

V usage is TRBV2 and J usage is TRBJ2-5, with 12 bases aligning to TRBD2. The CDR3 consists of 13 residues. V shed 4 bases, J shed 9 bases, and the junction held 3 bases outside the gene matches. Germline V CDR1 and CDR2: SNHLY, FYNNEI. CDR3 region: CASSGTSGISQYF. The CDR3 DNA reads as TGTGCCAGCAGTGGGACTAGCGGGATCTCCCAGTACTTC.

V is TRBV2 and J is TRBJ1-2; D possibly corresponds to TRBD1 (5 bases). Germline V CDR1 and CDR2: SNHLY, FYNNEI. The CDR3 sequence is 12 residues long. Trimming cost V 1 base and J 8 bases, with 8 bases left between them. The CDR3 DNA follows: TGTGCCAGCAGTGAAGGGCAGGGCGGCTACACCTTC. This codes for CASSEGQGGYTF.

The chain links TRBV5-5 to TRBJ2-2, with a weak D call TRBD2 (6 bases). The CDR3 runs to 16 residues. V shed 3 bases and J shed 7 bases, with 19 bases lying between them. Germline values: CDR1 SGHKS, CDR2 YYEKEE (reference sequence). The CDR3 spells CASSSGAWELHGELFF. In DNA, the CDR3 is TGTGCCAGCAGCTCGGGAGCGTGGGAGTTGCACGGGGAGCTGTTTTTT.

The genes are TRBV6-5 and TRBJ2-5, with 10 bases lining up with TRBD1. The end of the DNA fits TRBJ2-7 better, so the J call may be wrong. CDR1 is MNHEY, CDR2 SVGAGI, per germline. The CDR3 spans 15 residues. CDR3 nucleotides: TGTGCCAGCAGTTACTCGGGACAGGGGTTTTACGAGCAGTACTTC. Translating it yields CASSYSGQGFYEQYF.

Only a few counts were recorded for this clone. The chain is built from TRBV6-1 and TRBJ1-1; possible D gene TRBD1, 6 bases. V shed 6 bases and J shed 1 base, with 15 bases lying between them. The CDR3 runs 15 residues. CDR1 is MNHNS and CDR2 is SASEGT in the germline V gene. CDR3 residues: CASSFNRDGNTEAFF. The CDR3 nucleotides are TGTGCCAGCAGCTTCAACAGGGACGGGAACACTGAAGCTTTCTTT.

This chain connects TRBV19 to TRBJ2-3, with D perhaps TRBD1 (6 bases). The CDR3 is made up of 17 amino acids. Germline V gene data show CDR1 as LNHDA and CDR2 as SQIVND (reference sequence). With 5 bases removed from V and 0 bases from J, the gap between germline ends came to 18 bases. Here the CDR3 reads CASSRRTVLTSTDTQYF. The DNA for the CDR3 is TGTGCCAGTAGTCGCCGGACAGTCTTAACTAGCACAGATACGCAGTATTTT.

The rearrangement joins TRBV27 to TRBJ1-1; D unresolved. With 5 bases removed from V and 2 bases from J, the gap between germline ends came to 15 bases. In germline, CDR1 is MNHEY, CDR2 SMNVEV (reference sequence). The CDR3 length is 15 residues. CDR3 in amino acids: CASSPKGLLNTEAFF. In DNA form, the CDR3 reads TGTGCCAGCAGTCCCAAAGGACTTTTAAACACTGAAGCTTTCTTT.

This clone was recorded once. DNA for the CDR3: TGTGCCAGCAGCCAACGGCCGGGACAGGGAATCGAACAGCCCCAGCATTTT. Encoded protein: CASSQRPGQGIEQPQHF. The chain uses TRBV4-2 and TRBJ1-5; 9 bases align to TRBD1. V gave up 2 bases and J gave up 7 bases; unmatched junction bases: 12. CDR1 is LGHNA, CDR2 YNFKEQ, per germline. The CDR3 extends over 17 amino acids.

The chain links TRBV5-8 to TRBJ2-5; weak D call: TRBD1 (7 bases). Germline V CDR1 and CDR2: SGHTS, YDEGEE. This CDR3 spans 14 amino acids. The V gene lost 0 bases and the J gene lost 11 bases, with 17 bases spanning the gap. The CDR3 bases are TGTGCCAGCAGCTTGGGACAGGGAGTAGCGGCTCAGTACTTC. Amino acids: CASSLGQGVAAQYF.

The V call is TRBV2, the J call TRBJ2-3; TRBD2 agrees at 7 bases. The CDR3 has 16 residues. J lost 0 bases, V lost 4 bases, and 7 bases had no gene match. Germline CDR1 and CDR2: SNHLY and FYNNEI. The CDR3 DNA sequence: TGTGCCAGCAGTGCAAGCGGGACTTTTAGCACAGATACGCAGTATTTT. It translates to CASSASGTFSTDTQYF. The variable domain in full, with the rest retrieved from reference TRBV2 and TRBJ2-3, is EPEVTQTPSHQVTQMGQEVILRCVPISNHLYFYWYRQILGQKVEFLVSFYNNEISEKSEIFDDQFSVERPDGSNFTLKIRSTKLEDSAMYFCASSASGTFSTDTQYFGPGTRLTVL.

V is TRBV5-4 and J is TRBJ2-1, with TRBD2 as a possible D gene (5 bases). The ends were cut back, 0 bases at V and 0 bases at J, with 13 bases in the middle. Germline values: CDR1 SGHNT, CDR2 YYREEE (reference sequence). CDR3 size: 17 residues. CDR3 amino acids: CASSLAIGESSYNEQFF. The CDR3 bases are TGTGCCAGCAGCTTGGCAATCGGGGAGAGCTCCTACAATGAGCAGTTCTTC. The full variable domain, in which reference TRBV5-4 and TRBJ2-1 provide the parts outside the CDR3, is ETGVTQSPTHLIKTRGQQVTLRCSSQSGHNTVSWYQQALGQGPQFIFQYYREEENGRGNFPPRFSGLQFPNYSSELNVNALELDDSALYLCASSLAIGESSYNEQFFGPGTRLTVL.

J is TRBJ2-7 and V is TRBV7-9; D is unresolved. This CDR3 has 12 amino acids. Per the germline V gene, CDR1 is SEHNR and CDR2 is FQNEAQ (reference sequence). The germline V and J ends were trimmed by 2 bases and 3 bases, with 5 bases remaining between them. DNA for the CDR3: TGTGCCAGCAGCTTAAGCGTCTACGAGCAGTACTTC. Amino acids: CASSLSVYEQYF.

The DNA of the CDR3 is TGTGCCAGCAGCTTTGGGGACAGGGGATTTTTAGAGCAGTACTTC. This sequence encodes CASSFGDRGFLEQYF. The chain links TRBV5-4 to TRBJ2-7; 10 bases fit TRBD1. The CDR3 runs 15 residues. Germline values: CDR1 SGHNT, CDR2 YYREEE (reference sequence). Trimming at V came to 2 bases and at J to 7 bases, leaving 9 bases not matched to a gene.

This clone was seen a few times. This sequence joins TRBV6-5 and TRBJ1-6; D call uncertain. The CDR3 totals 14 residues. V lost 0 bases, J lost 10 bases, and 10 bases lay in between. Germline CDR1 and CDR2: MNHEY and SVGAGI. The CDR3 protein is CASSYSMRESPLHF. The CDR3 bases are TGTGCCAGCAGTTACTCGATGAGGGAGTCACCCCTCCACTTT.

The rearrangement joins TRBV7-2 to TRBJ2-1; 8 bases fit TRBD2. The V gene end was trimmed by 4 bases and the J gene end by 5 bases; junction bases not matched to a gene: 13. Germline CDR1 reads SGHTA; CDR2 reads FQGNSA. The CDR3 length is 17 residues. As DNA, the CDR3 is TGTGCCAGCAGCTCAGGCCCTCCGGGGGGGTCCCACAATGAGCAGTTCTTC. Translation: CASSSGPPGGSHNEQFF. The whole variable domain, remainder taken from reference TRBV7-2 and TRBJ2-1, is GAGVSQSPSNKVTEKGKDVELRCDPISGHTALYWYRQSLGQGLEFLIYFQGNSAPDKSGLPSDRFSAERTGGSVSTLTIQRTQQEDSAVYLCASSSGPPGGSHNEQFFGPGTRLTVL.

A few counts support this clone. The V call is TRBV2, the J call TRBJ1-5, with 7 bases identical to TRBD1. The CDR3 loop spans 15 amino acids. The ends lost 6 bases at V and 4 bases at J; junction bases unmatched: 9. Germline V lookup: CDR1 SNHLY, CDR2 FYNNEI. The CDR3 bases are TGTGCCAGCAGCTCCCTAGGACAGGCAAATCAGCCCCAGCATTTT. It yields the protein CASSSLGQANQPQHF.

The rearrangement links TRBV7-6 to TRBJ2-1; 12 positions agree with TRBD2. The germline V gene encodes CDR1 SGHVS and CDR2 FNYEAQ. Trimming at V came to 1 base and at J to 7 bases, leaving 8 bases not matched to a gene. The CDR3 has 17 amino acids. CDR3 sequence (DNA): TGTGCCAGCAGCTTAGAGGCGCTAGCGGGGGGGAAGAATGAGCAGTTCTTC. As protein: CASSLEALAGGKNEQFF.

The rearrangement uses TRBV28 and TRBJ2-7; a weak D match, TRBD2 (6 bases). The CDR3 spans 15 residues. V lost 6 bases to trimming and J lost 2 bases, with 17 bases between them. Germline V gene lookup returns CDR1 MDHEN and CDR2 SYDVKM. CDR3 amino acids: CASRAGGKATYEQYF. DNA of the CDR3: TGTGCCAGCAGGGCCGGGGGAAAGGCAACCTACGAGCAGTACTTC.

The chain recombines TRBV30 with TRBJ2-7; D ambiguous. Germline loops: CDR1 GTSNPN, CDR2 SVGIG (reference sequence). Trimming took off 3 bases at V and 5 bases at J, with 17 bases between the two ends. The CDR3 extends over 14 amino acids. CDR3 residues: CAWRAGGNFHEQYF. The CDR3 DNA is TGTGCCTGGAGGGCTGGCGGAAATTTCCACGAGCAGTACTTC.

The chain joins TRBV5-8 to TRBJ2-3, with a tentative D call TRBD2 (5 bases). Germline V lookup: CDR1 SGHTS, CDR2 YDEGEE. The CDR3 loop spans 16 amino acids. V lost 4 bases and J lost 0, with 15 bases in between. The CDR3, as DNA: TGTGCCAGCAGCACCGCTTTCGGGGTGAGCACAGATACGCAGTATTTT. It codes for CASSTAFGVSTDTQYF. Using reference TRBV5-8 and TRBJ2-3 for the parts outside the CDR3, the full variable domain is EAGVTQSPTHLIKTRGQQATLRCSPISGHTSVYWYQQALGLGLQFLLWYDEGEERNRGNFPPRFSGRQFPNYSSELNVNALELEDSALYLCASSTAFGVSTDTQYFGPGTRLTVL.

This clone was seen only once. The gene calls are TRBV7-6 and TRBJ2-1; 10 nucleotides match TRBD2. The germline V gene encodes CDR1 SGHVS and CDR2 FNYEAQ. Germline trimming cut 0 bases from V and 0 bases from J; bases unmatched to any gene: 5. This CDR3 contains 18 residues. CDR3 loop: CASSLAGSSGSSYNEQFF. CDR3 in DNA: TGTGCCAGCAGCTTAGCGGGTTCTAGCGGGAGCTCCTACAATGAGCAGTTCTTC.

A few counts support this clone. V usage is TRBV5-4 and J usage is TRBJ2-7; possible D gene TRBD1, 6 bases. CDR3 length: 13 amino acids. Germline assignment: CDR1 SGHNT and CDR2 YYREEE (reference sequence). Trimming removed 2 bases at V and 2 bases at J, with 8 bases between. CDR3 sequence: CASSFAGAYEQYF. The CDR3 DNA sequence: TGTGCCAGCAGCTTTGCAGGGGCCTACGAGCAGTACTTC.

The V call is TRBV9, the J call TRBJ2-2; 15 nucleotides line up with TRBD2. The CDR3 loop spans 18 amino acids. Germline values: CDR1 SGDLS, CDR2 YYNGEE. The J segment lost 6 bases and the V segment lost 5 bases, leaving 11 bases of the junction unmatched. CDR3 nucleotides: TGTGCCAGCAGTGCCCCGGGACTAGCGGGGGGCGGCCCCGGGGAGCTGTTTTTT. Its protein product is CASSAPGLAGGGPGELFF.

The chain has TRBV28 and TRBJ2-7, with D uncertain. Trimming shortened V by 4 bases and J by 0 bases, and 16 bases separated the two germline ends. The CDR3 contains 16 residues. Germline loops: CDR1 MDHEN, CDR2 SYDVKM. The CDR3 DNA is TGTGCCAGCAGTTCCCGATCAGGTGCCCGCTCCTACGAGCAGTACTTC. Protein sequence: CASSSRSGARSYEQYF. Together with reference TRBV28 and TRBJ2-7, the CDR3 gives the full variable domain: DVKVTQSSRYLVKRTGEKVFLECVQDMDHENMFWYRQDPGLGLRLIYFSYDVKMKEKGDIPEGYSVSREKKERFSLILESASTNQTSMYLCASSSRSGARSYEQYFGPGTRLTVT.

The rearrangement joins TRBV19 to TRBJ2-3; the D is unclear. Germline V gene sequence: CDR1 LNHDA, CDR2 SQIVND (reference sequence). Trimming took 6 bases from V and 6 from J, leaving 10 bases between them. CDR3 length equals 12 residues. The CDR3 bases are TGTGCCAGTAGCCCGTCGAGGGATACGCAGTATTTT. Translated: CASSPSRDTQYF. Supplemented by reference TRBV19 and TRBJ2-3, the full variable domain reads DGGITQSPKYLFRKEGQNVTLSCEQNLNHDAMYWYRQDPGQGLRLIYYSQIVNDFQKGDIAEGYSVSREKKESFPLTVTSAQKNPTAFYLCASSPSRDTQYFGPGTRLTVL.